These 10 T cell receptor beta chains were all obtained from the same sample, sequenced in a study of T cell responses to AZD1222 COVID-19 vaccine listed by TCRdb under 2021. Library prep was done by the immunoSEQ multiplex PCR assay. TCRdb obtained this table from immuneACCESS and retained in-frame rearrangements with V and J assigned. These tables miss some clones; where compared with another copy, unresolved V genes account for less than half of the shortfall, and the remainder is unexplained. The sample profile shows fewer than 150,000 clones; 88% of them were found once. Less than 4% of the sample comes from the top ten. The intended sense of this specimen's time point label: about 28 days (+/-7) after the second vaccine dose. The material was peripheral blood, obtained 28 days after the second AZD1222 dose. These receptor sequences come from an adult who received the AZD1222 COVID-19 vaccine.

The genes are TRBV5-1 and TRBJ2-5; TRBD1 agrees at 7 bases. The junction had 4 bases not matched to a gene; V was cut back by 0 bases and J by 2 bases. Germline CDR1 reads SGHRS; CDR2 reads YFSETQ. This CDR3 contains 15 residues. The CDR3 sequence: CASSLAPGGQETQYF. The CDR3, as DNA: TGCGCCAGCAGCTTGGCCCCAGGGGGACAAGAGACCCAGTACTTC.

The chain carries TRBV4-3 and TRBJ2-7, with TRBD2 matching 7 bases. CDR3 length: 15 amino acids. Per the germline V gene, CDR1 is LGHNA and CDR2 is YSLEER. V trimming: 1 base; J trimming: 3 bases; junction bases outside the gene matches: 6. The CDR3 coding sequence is TGCGCCAGCAGCCAAGCAGCGGGATCCCTCTACGAGCAGTACTTC. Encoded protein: CASSQAAGSLYEQYF.

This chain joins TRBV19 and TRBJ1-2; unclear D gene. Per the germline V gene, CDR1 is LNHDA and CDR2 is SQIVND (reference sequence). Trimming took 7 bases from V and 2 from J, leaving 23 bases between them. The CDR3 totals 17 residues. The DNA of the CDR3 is TGTGCCAGTACCGCTTTTATGTCGGGGTATGGGAACTATGGCTACACCTTC. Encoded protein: CASTAFMSGYGNYGYTF.

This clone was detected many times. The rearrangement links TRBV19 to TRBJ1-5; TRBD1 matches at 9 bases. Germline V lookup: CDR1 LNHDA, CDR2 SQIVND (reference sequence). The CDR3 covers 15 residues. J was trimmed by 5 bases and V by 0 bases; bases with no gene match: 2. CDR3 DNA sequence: TGTGCCAGTAGTATAGAGGACAGGGGCTATCAGCCCCAGCATTTT. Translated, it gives CASSIEDRGYQPQHF.

Written as DNA, the CDR3 is TGTGCCAGCAGCAAAGTACAGAGGGGTAGCAATCAGCCCCAGCATTTT. Encoded protein: CASSKVQRGSNQPQHF. V usage is TRBV21-1 and J usage is TRBJ1-5. TRBV21-1 is a pseudogene segment. The CDR3 runs to 16 residues.

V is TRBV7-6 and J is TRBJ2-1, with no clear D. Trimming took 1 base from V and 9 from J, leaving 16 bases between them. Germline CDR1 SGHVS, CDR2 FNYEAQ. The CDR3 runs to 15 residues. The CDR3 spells CASSLEPQPTGEQFF. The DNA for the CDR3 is TGTGCCAGCAGCTTAGAGCCCCAACCCACCGGTGAGCAGTTCTTC.

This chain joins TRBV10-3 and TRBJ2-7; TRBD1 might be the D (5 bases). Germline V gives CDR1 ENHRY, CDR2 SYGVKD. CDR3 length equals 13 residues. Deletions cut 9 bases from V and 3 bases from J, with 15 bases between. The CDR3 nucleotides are TGTGCCATTCAGACAGCAACTCTCTACGAGCAGTACTTC. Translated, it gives CAIQTATLYEQYF.

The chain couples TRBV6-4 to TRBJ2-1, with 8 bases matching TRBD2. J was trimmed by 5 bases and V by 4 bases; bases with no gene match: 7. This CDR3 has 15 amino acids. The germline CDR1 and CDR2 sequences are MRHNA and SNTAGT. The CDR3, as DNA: TGTGCCAGCAGTGCACTAGCGGAGCCGAACAATGAGCAGTTCTTC. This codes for CASSALAEPNNEQFF.

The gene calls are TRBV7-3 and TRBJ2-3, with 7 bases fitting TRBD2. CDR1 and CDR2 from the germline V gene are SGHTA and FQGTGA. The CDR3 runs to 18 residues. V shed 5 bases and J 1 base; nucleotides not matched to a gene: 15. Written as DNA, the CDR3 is TGTGCCAGCAGCCCCCTATCGAGAGCTAGCGGCCGCACAGATACGCAGTATTTT. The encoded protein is CASSPLSRASGRTDTQYF.

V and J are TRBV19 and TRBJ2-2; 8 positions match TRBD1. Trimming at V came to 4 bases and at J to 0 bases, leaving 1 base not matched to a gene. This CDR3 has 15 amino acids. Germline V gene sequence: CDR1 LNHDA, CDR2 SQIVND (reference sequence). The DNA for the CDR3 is TGTGCCAGTAGTACGGACAGGGCGAACACCGGGGAGCTGTTTTTT. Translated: CASSTDRANTGELFF.